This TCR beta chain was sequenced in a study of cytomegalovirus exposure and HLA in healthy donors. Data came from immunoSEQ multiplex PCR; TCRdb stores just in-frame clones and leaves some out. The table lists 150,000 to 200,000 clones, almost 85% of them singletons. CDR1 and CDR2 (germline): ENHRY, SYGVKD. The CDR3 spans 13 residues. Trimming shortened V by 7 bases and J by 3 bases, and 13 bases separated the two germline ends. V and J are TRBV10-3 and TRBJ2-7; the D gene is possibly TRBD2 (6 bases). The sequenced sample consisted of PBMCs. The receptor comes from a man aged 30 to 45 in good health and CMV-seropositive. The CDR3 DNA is TGTGCCATCACTGCGGGGTCAGACTACGAGCAGTACTTC. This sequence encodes CAITAGSDYEQYF.